A single sample is the source of the 19 T cell receptor beta chains below, sequenced in a study of cytomegalovirus exposure and HLA in healthy donors. The primer mix had 60 Vbeta and 13 Jbeta primers. Sequenced by immunoSEQ multiplex PCR; TCRdb stores in-frame clones only, minus some. The sample carries about 95,000 clones, 78% recorded once. Sequencing used PBMCs. These receptors were obtained from a woman between 35 and 50 years old in good health and CMV-seropositive.

V usage is TRBV6-5 and J usage is TRBJ1-1; 7 positions agree with TRBD1. Germline assignment: CDR1 MNHEY and CDR2 SVGAGI. This CDR3 comprises 15 residues. The V and J ends lost 5 bases and 5 bases, in that order; junction bases with no gene match: 11. The CDR3 region is CASSRELTGRTEAFF. DNA of the CDR3: TGTGCCAGCAGTCGTGAACTGACAGGGAGGACTGAAGCTTTCTTT.

About this clone itself: Compared with germline, one end of the junction differs, possibly owing to a read error. J is TRBJ1-4 and V is TRBV7-9, with D perhaps TRBD1 (6 bases). The CDR3 length is 19 residues. The germline V gene encodes CDR1 SEHNR and CDR2 FQNEAQ (reference sequence). The CDR3 spells CSSSLAPDSSIGGNEKLFF. In DNA form, the CDR3 reads TGTTCCAGCAGCTTAGCGCCGGACAGCAGCATAGGGGGAAATGAAAAACTGTTTTTT.

The CDR3 nucleotides are TGTGCCAGCAGTTTAGCGGGGCAGGGTTGGTACGAGCAGTACTTC. Translating it yields CASSLAGQGWYEQYF. This chain joins TRBV27 and TRBJ2-7; a weak D match, TRBD2 (6 bases). CDR1 and CDR2 (germline): MNHEY, SMNVEV (reference sequence). V lost 2 bases to trimming and J lost 4 bases, with 15 bases between them. The CDR3 has 15 amino acids.

DNA of the CDR3: TGTGCCAGCAGTTACGGCAGAAGCACCGGGGAGCTGTTTTTT. As protein: CASSYGRSTGELFF. The J gene is TRBJ2-2, the V gene TRBV6-5; no definite D call. With 2 bases removed from V and 4 bases from J, the gap between germline ends came to 8 bases. This CDR3 is built from 14 residues. Germline CDR1 is MNHEY and CDR2 is SVGAGI.

The chain links TRBV12-5 to TRBJ1-5; 7 bases match TRBD1. The ends lost 1 base at V and 3 bases at J; junction bases unmatched: 9. The length of the CDR3 is 17 residues. Per the germline V gene, CDR1 is LGHNT and CDR2 is FRNRAP. This chain's CDR3 is CASGLDMEQGDNQPQHF. The CDR3 DNA sequence: TGTGCTAGTGGTTTGGACATGGAGCAGGGGGACAATCAGCCCCAGCATTTT.

This chain uses TRBV12-5 with TRBJ2-1; 9 bases are a match to TRBD2. The V and J ends lost 4 bases and 3 bases, in that order; junction bases with no gene match: 7. This CDR3 region has 16 residues. Germline CDR1 is LGHNT and CDR2 is FRNRAP. CDR3 sequence reads: CASGSSTSGIYNEQFF. CDR3 coding DNA: TGTGCTAGTGGTTCGTCGACTAGCGGAATCTACAATGAGCAGTTCTTC.

V gene TRBV28 combines with J gene TRBJ2-7; TRBD1 agrees at 8 bases. In germline, CDR1 is MDHEN, CDR2 SYDVKM. J was trimmed by 6 bases and V by 2 bases; bases with no gene match: 3. The CDR3 is 13 residues long. The CDR3 DNA is TGTGCCAGCAGTTTACGTACAGGGGGCGAGCAGTACTTC. This translates into CASSLRTGGEQYF. The full variable domain, with the rest looked up from reference TRBV28 and TRBJ2-7, is DVKVTQSSRYLVKRTGEKVFLECVQDMDHENMFWYRQDPGLGLRLIYFSYDVKMKEKGDIPEGYSVSREKKERFSLILESASTNQTSMYLCASSLRTGGEQYFGPGTRLTVT.

The V and J genes are TRBV18 and TRBJ1-4, with unresolved D. Per germline, CDR1 KGHSH and CDR2 LQKENI. V shed 2 bases and J shed 6 bases, with 10 bases lying between them. The CDR3 consists of 14 residues. The CDR3 DNA sequence: TGTGCCAGCTCACCAACAACAGTGGATGAAAAACTGTTTTTT. Its protein product is CASSPTTVDEKLFF. The whole variable domain, remainder taken from reference TRBV18 and TRBJ1-4, is NAGVMQNPRHLVRRRGQEARLRCSPMKGHSHVYWYRQLPEEGLKFMVYLQKENIIDESGMPKERFSAEFPKEGPSILRIQQVVRGDSAAYFCASSPTTVDEKLFFGSGTQLSVL.

CDR3 amino acids: CASSPRLAGSFETQYF. CDR3 DNA sequence: TGTGCCAGCAGTCCGAGACTAGCGGGAAGTTTCGAGACCCAGTACTTC. V gene TRBV5-5 combines with J gene TRBJ2-5; 11 positions match TRBD2. CDR3 length equals 16 residues. The ends lost 5 bases at V and 5 bases at J; junction bases unmatched: 11. Germline CDR1 SGHKS, CDR2 YYEKEE (reference sequence).

The J gene is TRBJ2-1, the V gene TRBV4-2; 9 bases are a match to TRBD2. V trimming: 0 bases; J trimming: 4 bases; junction bases outside the gene matches: 1. CDR1 and CDR2 from the germline V gene are LGHNA and YNFKEQ. The CDR3 is 15 residues long. DNA for the CDR3: TGTGCCAGCAGCCAAGATGCGGGAGGGTACAATGAGCAGTTCTTC. This encodes CASSQDAGGYNEQFF.

V is TRBV4-2 and J is TRBJ2-3; D is perhaps TRBD1 (6 bases). Germline values: CDR1 LGHNA, CDR2 YNFKEQ. This CDR3 has 16 residues. V lost 2 bases to trimming and J lost 1 base, with 13 bases between them. CDR3 sequence reads: CASSQHAAGGTDTQYF. The CDR3 DNA is TGTGCCAGCAGCCAACACGCGGCAGGGGGCACAGATACGCAGTATTTT.

The genes are TRBV5-5 and TRBJ1-4; TRBD1 is a possible D gene (5 bases). The CDR3 totals 15 residues. Trimming removed 5 bases from V and 3 bases from J, with 14 bases in between. Germline V gene lookup returns CDR1 SGHKS and CDR2 YYEKEE (reference sequence). The CDR3, as DNA: TGTGCCAGCAGATCTACAGGACGGTCTAATGAAAAACTGTTTTTT. Translating gives CASRSTGRSNEKLFF.

V and J are TRBV28 and TRBJ2-1, with TRBD2 matching over 12 bases. The CDR3 has 15 residues. The V segment lost 4 bases and the J segment 8 bases; nucleotides outside the gene matches: 6. Germline CDR1 is MDHEN and CDR2 is SYDVKM. The CDR3 coding sequence is TGTGCCAGCAGTTCCGGACTAGCGGGATGGGATGAGCAGTTCTTC. This sequence encodes CASSSGLAGWDEQFF.

The V and J genes are TRBV28 and TRBJ2-5, with 11 positions matching TRBD2. The CDR3 is 16 residues long. V shed 5 bases and J 5 bases; nucleotides not matched to a gene: 10. CDR1 MDHEN and CDR2 SYDVKM come from the germline V gene. The CDR3 bases are TGTGCCAGCAGTCCCGCGGGACTAGCGGAACGGGAGACCCAGTACTTC. Translating it yields CASSPAGLAERETQYF.

The V gene is TRBV5-1, the J gene TRBJ1-1; unclear D gene. V lost 0 bases, J lost 1 base, and 13 bases lay in between. The CDR3 length is 16 residues. Germline V gene data show CDR1 as SGHRS and CDR2 as YFSETQ. The CDR3, as DNA: TGCGCCAGCAGCTTGGGAGTTATACCTGAGAACACTGAAGCTTTCTTT. Protein product: CASSLGVIPENTEAFF. The variable domain in full, completed from reference TRBV5-1 and TRBJ1-1, reads KAGVTQTPRYLIKTRGQQVTLSCSPISGHRSVSWYQQTPGQGLQFLFEYFSETQRNKGNFPGRFSGRQFSNSRSEMNVSTLELGDSALYLCASSLGVIPENTEAFFGQGTRLTVV.

Only a few counts were recorded for this clone. This chain uses TRBV2 with TRBJ2-5; the match to TRBD2 covers 9 bases. The DNA end is a closer match to TRBJ2-7, so the J assignment may be wrong. Germline lookup yields CDR1 SNHLY and CDR2 FYNNEI. This CDR3 contains 15 residues. The CDR3 nucleotides read TGTGCCAGCAGTGACCCGTGGTCTAGCGGGACCGAGCAGTACTTC. Protein sequence: CASSDPWSSGTEQYF.

This chain connects TRBV6-1 to TRBJ1-1, with D perhaps matching TRBD1 (5 bases). The CDR3 is 15 amino acids. Germline V lookup: CDR1 MNHNS, CDR2 SASEGT. Trimming shortened V by 0 bases and J by 4 bases, and 12 bases separated the two germline ends. The CDR3 spells CASSEAQGWGTEAFF. CDR3 nucleotides: TGTGCCAGCAGTGAAGCCCAGGGATGGGGCACTGAAGCTTTCTTT.

This chain links TRBV5-1 with TRBJ1-2, with D possibly being TRBD1 (6 bases). CDR1 and CDR2 from the germline V gene are SGHRS and YFSETQ. The CDR3 is 15 residues long. V was cut by 3 bases and J by 3 bases, with 15 bases left in between. The CDR3 nucleotides read TGCGCCAGCAGCTCTTCGCCTCAGGGGTACTATGGCTACACCTTC. Encoded protein: CASSSSPQGYYGYTF.

The sample holds one count of this clone. The rearrangement uses TRBV9 and TRBJ2-3; 8 bases match TRBD1. CDR1 SGDLS and CDR2 YYNGEE come from the germline V gene. The CDR3 is 15 residues long. V trimming: 3 bases; J trimming: 0 bases; junction bases outside the gene matches: 3. CDR3: CASSGRGPSTDTQYF. The CDR3 DNA is TGTGCCAGCAGCGGCAGGGGGCCTAGCACAGATACGCAGTATTTT.